A single sample gave rise to the 24 T cell receptor beta chains below, sequenced in a study of cytomegalovirus exposure and HLA in healthy donors. Assay used: immunoSEQ multiplex PCR; TCRdb lists only in-frame clones, some missing. The table has 180,000 or so clones, roughly 86% seen once. The specimen was PBMCs. The source is a man younger than 45 in good health and CMV-seropositive.

The rearrangement uses TRBV30 and TRBJ1-2; 7 bases are shared with TRBD1. V shed 8 bases and J 4 bases; nucleotides not matched to a gene: 10. This CDR3 has 13 residues. Germline assignment: CDR1 GTSNPN and CDR2 SVGIG (reference sequence). DNA for the CDR3: TGTGCCATCTTCGGACAGGACACCTATGGCTACACCTTC. It yields the protein CAIFGQDTYGYTF.

Note on this clone: The same CDR3 arises from other DNA sequences in this sample as well. The chain carries TRBV7-2 and TRBJ1-2; D might be TRBD1 (6 bases). In germline, CDR1 is SGHTA, CDR2 FQGNSA. The V and J ends lost 1 base and 2 bases respectively, with 8 bases between them. The CDR3 covers 14 residues. CDR3 loop: CASSLGQGNYGYTF. The CDR3 DNA is TGTGCCAGCAGCTTAGGGCAGGGGAACTATGGCTACACCTTC.

The chain combines TRBV6-1 with TRBJ2-3, with a tentative D call TRBD2 (5 bases). From germline, CDR1 is MNHNS and CDR2 SASEGT. V lost 5 bases and J 3 bases, leaving 15 bases between the germline ends. This CDR3 contains 15 residues. CDR3 bases: TGTGCCAGCAGTTTTGACGGGATTAAAACAGATACGCAGTATTTT. It codes for CASSFDGIKTDTQYF.

The J gene is TRBJ1-3, the V gene TRBV6-5; a possible D gene is TRBD1 (6 bases). CDR3 length equals 15 residues. V shed 6 bases and J shed 0 bases, with 12 bases lying between them. The V gene's germline CDR1 is MNHEY and CDR2 SVGAGI. The CDR3 loop reads CASRTDRYSGNTIYF. The CDR3 nucleotides are TGTGCCAGCAGGACCGACAGGTACTCTGGAAACACCATATATTTT.

The genes are TRBV6-5 and TRBJ2-7; 8 bases match TRBD1. V was clipped by 5 bases and J by 7 bases; unmatched bases: 7. CDR1 is MNHEY and CDR2 is SVGAGI in the germline V gene. There are 13 residues in the CDR3. CDR3 amino acids: CASSEDRDGEQYF. The CDR3 DNA is TGTGCCAGCAGTGAGGACAGGGACGGGGAGCAGTACTTC.

The rearrangement links TRBV28 to TRBJ2-5, with D maybe TRBD1 (5 bases). Germline CDR1 is MDHEN and CDR2 is SYDVKM. The V and J ends lost 3 bases and 1 base respectively, with 9 bases between them. CDR3 length: 14 residues. Written as DNA, the CDR3 is TGTGCCAGCAGTTTTAGGGGATCCCAAGAGACCCAGTACTTC. Translating gives CASSFRGSQETQYF.

The chain links TRBV13 to TRBJ1-1; no clear D. V shed 4 bases and J shed 2 bases, with 5 bases lying between them. The V gene's germline CDR1 is PRHDT and CDR2 FYEKMQ (reference sequence). The CDR3 covers 12 residues. As DNA, the CDR3 is TGTGCCAGCAGCTACTCCAACACTGAAGCTTTCTTT. It yields the protein CASSYSNTEAFF.

In nucleotides, the CDR3 is TGTGCCAGCAGTTTAATGGGTAGGAATGAGCAGTTCTTC. As protein: CASSLMGRNEQFF. This chain uses TRBV27 with TRBJ2-1; D is unresolved. CDR3 size: 13 residues. V lost 2 bases to trimming and J lost 7 bases, with 9 bases between them. Germline values: CDR1 MNHEY, CDR2 SMNVEV (reference sequence).

The chain couples TRBV7-7 to TRBJ2-3; D ambiguous. CDR3 length: 13 amino acids. V shed 0 bases and J shed 5 bases, with 6 bases lying between them. Germline V gives CDR1 SSHAT, CDR2 FNYEAQ (reference sequence). Written as DNA, the CDR3 is TGTGCCAGCAGCTTAGCCGTCCAAGATACGCAGTATTTT. It is translated as CASSLAVQDTQYF.

The V and J genes are TRBV12-5 and TRBJ1-4; D unresolved. Trimming took 1 base from V and 10 from J, leaving 10 bases between them. CDR3 length: 13 residues. In germline, CDR1 is LGHNT, CDR2 FRNRAP. In nucleotides, the CDR3 is TGTGCTAGTGGTTTGGACCTCGAGGGAAAACTGTTTTTT. Translating it yields CASGLDLEGKLFF.

V and J are TRBV5-4 and TRBJ2-1; D is uncertain. Trimming left V 3 bases short and J 7 bases short, with 17 bases between. This CDR3 contains 15 residues. Germline CDR1 SGHNT, CDR2 YYREEE (reference sequence). The CDR3 DNA sequence: TGTGCCAGCAGCTCAACCGGGCACGGATGGAATGAGCAGTTCTTC. The encoded protein is CASSSTGHGWNEQFF.

This clone was counted a single time. The genes are TRBV6-5 and TRBJ2-7; no firm D call. The V gene lost 4 bases and the J gene lost 2 bases, with 9 bases spanning the gap. CDR3 length: 13 amino acids. Per germline, CDR1 MNHEY and CDR2 SVGAGI. CDR3 amino acids: CASSSERPYEQYF. DNA for the CDR3: TGTGCCAGCAGTTCTGAACGACCCTACGAGCAGTACTTC.

This chain uses TRBV18 with TRBJ2-7, with 9 bases fitting TRBD2. This CDR3 has 15 residues. After removal of 2 bases from V and 6 bases from J, the junction contained 8 bases not matched to a gene. CDR1 KGHSH and CDR2 LQKENI come from the germline V gene. In DNA, the CDR3 is TGTGCCAGCTCACCAGGGCTAGCGGGACTATCCGAGCAGTACTTC. As protein: CASSPGLAGLSEQYF.

The chain recombines TRBV9 with TRBJ2-2; 7 positions match TRBD1. Per the germline V gene, CDR1 is SGDLS and CDR2 is YYNGEE. The CDR3 spans 16 residues. Trimming at V came to 0 bases and at J to 0 bases, leaving 2 bases not matched to a gene. CDR3 nucleotides: TGTGCCAGCAGCGTAGTTGGGACAGCGAACACCGGGGAGCTGTTTTTT. This gives the protein CASSVVGTANTGELFF.

This clone was observed a single time. This chain joins TRBV4-1 and TRBJ1-5; TRBD1 aligns across 7 bases. Germline CDR1 MGHRA, CDR2 YSYEKL. The CDR3 totals 15 residues. The junction had 10 bases not matched to a gene; V was cut back by 4 bases and J by 7 bases. The CDR3 region is CASSPIEGAEQPQHF. The CDR3 coding sequence is TGCGCCAGCAGCCCCATTGAGGGGGCTGAGCAGCCCCAGCATTTT.

V is TRBV7-2 and J is TRBJ1-2; 9 nucleotides align to TRBD1. The CDR3 spans 18 residues. Germline lookup yields CDR1 SGHTA and CDR2 FQGNSA. The V gene end was trimmed by 3 bases and the J gene end by 0 bases; junction bases not matched to a gene: 11. The CDR3 DNA reads TGTGCCAGCAGCTTCCGGACAGGGGAGGAGCCTACTAACTATGGCTACACCTTC. It encodes CASSFRTGEEPTNYGYTF.

The chain employs TRBV7-5 and TRBJ2-1; the table's D call of TRBD1 was not tested on the DNA. TRBV7-5 is a recognized pseudogene. The CDR3 runs 13 residues. CDR3 sequence: CASSLDSYNEQFF. CDR3 bases: TGTGCCAGCAGCTTAGACAGCTACAATGAGCAGTTCTTC.

The chain joins TRBV9 to TRBJ2-3; TRBD2 agrees at 9 bases. Trimming cost V 0 bases and J 3 bases; bases outside gene matches: 2. CDR3 size: 15 residues. The germline gives CDR1 SGDLS, CDR2 YYNGEE. The CDR3 DNA is TGTGCCAGCAGCGTAGCAGGACTAGCGACAGATACGCAGTATTTT. Amino acid sequence: CASSVAGLATDTQYF. Full variable domain (rest looked up from reference TRBV9 and TRBJ2-3): DSGVTQTPKHLITATGQRVTLRCSPRSGDLSVYWYQQSLDQGLQFLIQYYNGEERAKGNILERFSAQQFPDLHSELNLSSLELGDSALYFCASSVAGLATDTQYFGPGTRLTVL.

V and J are TRBV6-5 and TRBJ2-6; the D gene is possibly TRBD2 (5 bases). Germline V gene data show CDR1 as MNHEY and CDR2 as SVGAGI. This CDR3 is built from 15 residues. Trimming took 8 bases from V and 0 from J, leaving 11 bases between them. CDR3 loop: CASRGGGSGANVLTF. For the CDR3, the DNA is TGTGCCAGCCGCGGTGGAGGCTCTGGGGCCAACGTCCTGACTTTC.

The rearrangement uses TRBV2 and TRBJ2-7; 7 bases are shared with TRBD2. The ends lost 4 bases at V and 5 bases at J; junction bases unmatched: 5. CDR1 is SNHLY and CDR2 is FYNNEI in the germline V gene. This CDR3 has 13 amino acids. The CDR3 DNA follows: TGTGCCAGCAGTGGGGGAGGGACCCACGAGCAGTACTTC. This encodes CASSGGGTHEQYF.

This clone occurred a few times. This rearrangement joins TRBV10-3 to TRBJ2-7, with D perhaps matching TRBD2 (5 bases). CDR3 length: 15 residues. Per the germline V gene, CDR1 is ENHRY and CDR2 is SYGVKD. The V end lost 6 bases, the J end lost 0 bases, and 15 bases lay between the germline ends. The CDR3 nucleotides are TGTGCCATCAGGGAGGTGGCAGTGAGCTCCTACGAGCAGTACTTC. Amino acid sequence: CAIREVAVSSYEQYF.

The gene calls are TRBV7-2 and TRBJ1-2; D is ambiguous. CDR1 and CDR2 from the germline V gene are SGHTA and FQGNSA. The length of the CDR3 is 13 residues. Deletions cut 3 bases from V and 5 bases from J, with 10 bases between. The CDR3 spells CASSFLPGYGYTF. The CDR3 nucleotides are TGTGCCAGCAGCTTCTTACCCGGATATGGCTACACCTTC.

The chain uses TRBV30 and TRBJ2-1, with D maybe TRBD2 (7 bases). Trimming stripped 1 base from V and 0 bases from J, with 13 bases between. CDR1 is GTSNPN, CDR2 SVGIG, per germline (reference sequence). The CDR3 extends over 16 amino acids. The CDR3 DNA sequence: TGTGCCTGGAGTGCCTTGGGGGGGGCCTCCTACAATGAGCAGTTCTTC. Residues: CAWSALGGASYNEQFF.

This clone has a handful of counts. The chain links TRBV11-3 to TRBJ2-2; weak D call: TRBD1 (6 bases). Germline V lookup: CDR1 SGHNT, CDR2 YENEEA. The CDR3 sequence is 15 residues long. V was shortened by 5 bases and J by 3 bases, with 13 bases between the two germline ends. As DNA, the CDR3 is TGTGCCAGCAGCAACCGGGACATTTACACCGGGGAGCTGTTTTTT. This encodes CASSNRDIYTGELFF.